This T cell receptor (beta chain) was captured by sequencing in a study of T cell repertoires and Cas9 in healthy adults. Study at large: Characterization of SpCas9-reactive CD4 and CD8 T cells covered multi-effector potency, cytotoxicity and lineage.

This CDR3 region has 14 residues. The germline V gene has CDR1 MNHNS and CDR2 SASEGT. The V and J ends lost 8 bases and 6 bases, in that order; junction bases with no gene match: 10. Repertoires were generated with immunoSEQ multiplex PCR, while TCRdb's copy carries only in-frame clones and drops some. The sample yields some 15,000 clones, under 90% seen once. This chain uses TRBV6-1 with TRBJ1-1; 9 bases match TRBD1. Sequencing used Tregs (CD4+, CD25+, CD127-, CD137-, CD154-) from PBMCs; culture status not recorded. The origin of this receptor is a human donor in good health. The CDR3 spells CASLRRGQGPEAFF. For the CDR3, the DNA is TGTGCCAGCTTAAGACGAGGACAGGGGCCTGAAGCTTTCTTT.